This TCR beta chain derives from a study of blood T cell repertoires in COVID-19. Study in general: Acute and convalescent COVID-19 specimens originated in the United States, Italy and Spain. T cells, B-cell-depleted T cells, or PBMCs supplied cDNA or gDNA.

Per the original data handling: Reference gene primer amplification gave nucleated cell count estimates. Sequencing was performed with immunoSEQ multiplex PCR; in TCRdb, only in-frame clones are kept and a portion is missing. V, J and clone size are taken as reported in that table, and D and trimming were inferred from the DNA itself. The table lists over 300,000 clones, around 87% of them singletons. Each participant's cohort was designated according to participant-reported clinical history. CDR1 is MNHEY and CDR2 is SMNVEV in the germline V gene (reference sequence). The V and J ends lost 3 bases and 9 bases, in that order; junction bases with no gene match: 7. This CDR3 has 15 amino acids.

The chain has TRBV27 and TRBJ2-1; 11 bases line up with TRBD2. This TCR came from a woman aged 30 to 39 with acute COVID-19. Sequencing used PBMCs or T cells enriched from blood (not recorded which). The CDR3 sequence is CASSFTSGGVGEQFF. The DNA for the CDR3 is TGTGCCAGCAGTTTCACTAGCGGGGGAGTGGGTGAGCAGTTCTTC.